This entry is about one TCR beta chain. Its target is not known. This entry comes from a study of post-analysis software for immune sequencing data. Turning to the study itself: In terms of disease course, relapsing-remitting, secondary progressive and progressive-relapsing multiple sclerosis were included. Findings of the study overall: Significantly decreased normalized Chao1 diversity was recorded for multiple sclerosis patients relative to controls. Analysis by F measure revealed that same-batch samples clustered strongly together. Patients showed TRBV5-6, TRBV5-1 and TRBV20-1 among five TRBV segments more frequent than in controls.

Prepared libraries of TCR beta cDNA carried unique molecular identifiers. From around 1 to 9.1 million T cells, roughly 0.5 million cDNA molecules were obtained. Each CDR3 protein gets one entry after TCRdb re-called the PCR reads with MiXCR. The top ten hold 5% to 6% of the sample, which has about 540,000 distinct CDR3 sequences, approximately 31% seen once. The CDR3 is made up of 17 amino acids. The V end lost 0 bases, the J end lost 6 bases, and 18 bases lay between the germline ends. Germline V gives CDR1 MNHEY, CDR2 SVGAGI. The V and J genes are TRBV6-5 and TRBJ2-4, with a tentative D call TRBD1 (7 bases). The origin of this receptor is a girl aged 2-17 years with multiple sclerosis. Sequenced material: blood. CDR3 sequence: CASSYSTPQGGGNIQYF. In DNA form, the CDR3 reads TGTGCCAGCAGTTACTCGACCCCTCAGGGGGGAGGAAACATTCAGTACTTC.